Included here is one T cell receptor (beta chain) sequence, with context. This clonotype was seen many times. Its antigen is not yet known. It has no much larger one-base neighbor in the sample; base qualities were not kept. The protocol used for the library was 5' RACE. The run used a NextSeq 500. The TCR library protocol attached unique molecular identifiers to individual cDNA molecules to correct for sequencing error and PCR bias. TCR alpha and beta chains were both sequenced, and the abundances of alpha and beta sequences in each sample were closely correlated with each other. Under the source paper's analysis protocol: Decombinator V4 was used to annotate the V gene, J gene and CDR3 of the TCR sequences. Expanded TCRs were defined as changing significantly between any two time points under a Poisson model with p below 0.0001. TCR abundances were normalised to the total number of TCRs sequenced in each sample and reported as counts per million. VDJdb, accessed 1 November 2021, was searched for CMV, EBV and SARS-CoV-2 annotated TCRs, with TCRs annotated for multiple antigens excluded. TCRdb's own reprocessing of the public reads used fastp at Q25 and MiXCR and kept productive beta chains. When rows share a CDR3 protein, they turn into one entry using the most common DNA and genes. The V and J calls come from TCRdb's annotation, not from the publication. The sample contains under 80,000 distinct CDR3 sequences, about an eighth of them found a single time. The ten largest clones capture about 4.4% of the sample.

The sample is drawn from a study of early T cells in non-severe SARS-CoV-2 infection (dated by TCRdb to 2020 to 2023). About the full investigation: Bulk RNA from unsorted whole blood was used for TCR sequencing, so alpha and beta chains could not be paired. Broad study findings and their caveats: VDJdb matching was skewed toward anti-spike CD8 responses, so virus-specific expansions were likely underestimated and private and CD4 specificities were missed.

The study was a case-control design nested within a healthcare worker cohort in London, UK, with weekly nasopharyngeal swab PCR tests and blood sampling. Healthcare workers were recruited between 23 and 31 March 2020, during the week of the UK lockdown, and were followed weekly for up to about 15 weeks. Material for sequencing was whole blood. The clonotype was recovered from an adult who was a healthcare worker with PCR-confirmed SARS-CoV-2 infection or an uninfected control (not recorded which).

DNA sequence: TGTGCCAGCAGCGCCCAGACAGGGGGCATGGAGACCCAGTACTTC. This sequence encodes CASSAQTGGMETQYF. Recombination connected TRBV9 to TRBJ2-5; TRBD1 lines up with 10 middle nucleotides. From the germline V gene, CDR1 is SGDLS and CDR2 is YYNGEE. V and J are trimmed by 3 bases and 5 bases, and the gene matches miss 7 bases of the junction. Counted from cysteine to phenylalanine, this CDR3 has 15 amino acids. Just CDR3 DNA is preserved here, 45 bases in frame from base 1.